This TCR beta chain was documented in a study of cytomegalovirus exposure and HLA in healthy donors (dated by TCRdb to between 2016 and 2019). Looking at the study overall: An earlier analysis of a few hundred of the donors reported over 250 Gb of sequence data and 117 million unique TCR beta sequences obtained from approximately 180 million T cells. High-throughput TCR immunosequencing, statistical association of individual TCRs with disease status, and machine learning were combined to predict cytomegalovirus infection status. Of the roughly 400 genotyped donors, approximately 83% fell in the genetic ancestry cluster associated with self-reported Caucasian donors. A later analysis re-analyzed previously published TCR beta repertoires from roughly 690 donors and added high-resolution HLA genotyping to study TCR occurrence patterns. Along with the roughly 610-subject first cohort, a separate validation cohort of approximately 110 different subjects was used. Using immunosequencing, the study profiled T cell repertoires from 666 subjects and related those repertoires to cytomegalovirus serostatus. Across 398 genotyped donors of the cohort, an average of approximately 220,000 unique TCR beta nucleotide sequences per donor were sequenced, and 15% to 20% of those sequences were non-productive. The study was designed to test whether signatures of past pathogen exposure could be identified by cataloging public T cell receptors. Roughly five DR-DQ haplotypes were handled as single units for association and clustering, since linkage in the cohort was strong. Alongside the repertoire data, information on donor age, sex, ethnicity and CMV serostatus was compiled. Every repertoire in the discovery cohort had been generated on one and the same sequencing platform. In the later analysis, no new phenotypic data were used to find candidate immune exposures; instead, reliance was placed on TCR beta sequences and their occurrence across donors. HLA typing included class I and class II loci at four-digit resolution. Typing coverage differed by locus: A, B, C, DRB1 and DQB1 were typed in about 620-630 donors, DQA1 in about 500, DPA1 in some 570, and DPB1 in 472. A later genetic analysis took genome-wide SNP genotypes for 398 of the 666 donors and used that subset as a discovery cohort. An early release that covered roughly 600 HLA-typed donors contained 250 to 350 gigabases of sequencing data and approximately 85 million unique TCR sequences. In an earlier analysis of over 550 of the donors, high-throughput TCR beta sequencing was used to judge whether each TCR beta V gene segment behaved as functional or pseudogenic.

Reading from cysteine to phenylalanine, the CDR3 counts 15 amino acids. The sequence is cut down to CDR3 DNA, 45 bases in frame from base 1. V is reduced by 5 bases and J by 3 bases, leaving a spacing of 16 bases between them. The germline V gene (reference sequence) yields LNHDA for CDR1 and SQIVND for CDR2. Points the paper makes about the study in general: Because HLA typing was missing for some donors at each locus, association tests included only the typed subset. An earlier analysis of around 540 of the donors showed that most TCR beta V segments appeared in productive rearrangements either about 87% or about 30% of the time, which broadly matched IMGT annotations. Roughly uniform sequencing depth across donors was assumed in presence/absence analyses, although this assumption may not hold. Linkage disequilibrium might explain the correlated functional status among segregating V segments, but an unknown experimental factor could not be ruled out. A further reported finding was that TCR beta sequences accurately predicted the HLA-A and HLA-B alleles for most subjects in the first cohort. The authors suggested that the approach could potentially be generalized to other disease states and immunological phenotypes. A later genetic analysis reported fewer N-insertions in productive TCRs among donors in an Asian-associated ancestry cluster than the roughly 640-donor mean. In both the original and validation cohorts, the classifier was reported to diagnose cytomegalovirus status with high specificity and sensitivity. A cluster of highly shared sequence variants was judged likely to represent a technical artifact of the sequencing pipeline. Several of the top co-occurrence clusters appeared to be linked to parvovirus B19, influenza, CMV and Epstein-Barr virus, according to a later analysis. A total of roughly 160 TCR beta chains were listed by the study as associated with cytomegalovirus. This cohort had only TCR beta chains sequenced, and the lack of alpha or paired-chain data limited which features could be detected. Some IMGT-functional V segments, including TRBV6-2 and TRBV6-3, could not be told apart with the 87-base-pair reads, so those segments were excluded. Because counts were too low, fewer than 20 rarely observed V segments, including chromosome 9 orphons, were excluded from the earlier analysis of around 640 of the donors. Immune exposure information for the cohort was limited to CMV serostatus. An association between a missense DCLRE1C variant and V-gene and J-gene trimming of TCR beta chains was found in a later genetic analysis and replicated in an independent cohort. A later analysis found that TCR association rates varied across HLA loci, with DRB1 alleles showing the most associated TCRs and HLA-C alleles the fewest. A few of the identified cytomegalovirus-associated TCR beta chains were confirmed in vitro to be specific for cytomegalovirus antigens. Most CMV-associated TCR beta chains appeared to be HLA-restricted in a later analysis, and the HLA associations seemed to be driven largely by CMV exposure. In a later analysis, 16,951 TCR beta sequences were associated with specific HLA alleles at a false discovery rate of 0.05. In a later analysis, HLA-associated TCR beta chains showed more clonal expansion and lower generation probabilities than non-associated chains that were equally common. While some public TCRs were present in many individuals, most TCR sequences turned up only very rarely across donors. When HLA alleles, especially DR and DQ, strongly co-occurred, attributing TCR associations to individual alleles was difficult.

Libraries were built with the immunoSEQ multiplex PCR assay. For the multiplex PCR, a mixture combining 60 forward primers for TCR Vbeta segments and 13 reverse primers for TCR Jbeta segments was used. A multiplex PCR assay on genomic DNA amplified the CDR3 region of rearranged TCR beta genes. The amplified TCR beta libraries were sequenced on the Illumina HiSeq System as 87-base-pair reads. In the original analysis: A later analysis tallied about 77 million unique TCR beta chains across the 610 or so repertoires, and about 12 million of those chains were shared by two or more donors. A nearest-neighbor algorithm error-corrected the raw reads and collapsed the reads into unique sequences, merging closely related sequences to remove PCR and sequencing errors. CDR3 sequences were aligned to IMGT reference sequences to assign V, D and J gene segments. For a sequence to be retained, at least a six-nucleotide match to both a V gene segment and a J gene segment was required. A rearrangement was called productive if the CDR3 had no stop codons and remained in frame with V and J, and every other rearrangement was called non-productive. CDR3 was defined by IMGT convention, running from the second conserved V-encoded cysteine to the conserved J-encoded phenylalanine. Sequences without an unambiguous match to a single V gene segment were excluded from the earlier analysis of about 600 of the donors. In an earlier analysis of 587 of the donors, V segments were called functional above 56.7% productive rearrangements and were called segregating when the between-donor standard deviation exceeded 5%. A statistical classification framework was developed to diagnose cytomegalovirus status using the catalog of TCR beta chain sequences. In a later analysis, TCR nucleotide sequences were compared against IMGT/GENE-DB human TR gene sequences so that V and J genes could be assigned. The TCRdist pipeline was used in a later analysis to assign CDR3 sequences and most-parsimonious VDJ recombination scenarios. In a later analysis, each TCR beta chain was defined by its CDR3 amino acid sequence together with its V-gene family, and reads without a unique V-gene family were excluded. A later analysis removed 500 to 600 highly shared, low-generation-probability nucleotide sequences to deal with suspected cross-contamination and a sequencing artifact. In a later analysis, a clonal expansion index for each public chain was calculated from normalized within-repertoire ranks of inferred template counts. In a later analysis, generation probabilities were computed with a VDJ recombination model fitted to out-of-frame rearrangements, and the resulting probabilities were checked against IGoR. A later analysis scored TCR-TCR, TCR-HLA and TCR-CMV co-occurrence with hypergeometric tests, applying a repertoire-size bias correction to TCR pairs. In a later analysis, false discovery rates were estimated by permuting HLA or CMV assignments 20 times. In a later analysis, co-occurring TCRs were grouped using DBSCAN, and TCRdist sequence similarity was added for clustering within HLA-allele-positive subsets. Co-occurrence clustering excluded repertoires with fewer than 30,000 or more than 120,000 public chains, plus five with anomalous nucleotide sharing. This is the immuneACCESS table as TCRdb keeps it, with only in-frame sequences that have V and J called. A part of the clones is gone; compared with another copy, unresolved V genes explain less than half, and the rest is unexplained. The V and J calls and clone size come from that table; D and trimming were worked out from the DNA. The sample table shows roughly 97,000 clones, and about 80% are seen once. The ten biggest clones cover roughly 5.9% of the sample.

The cohort consisted of 666 healthy bone marrow donors. At the time of sampling, all cohort members were nominally healthy, though unrecorded immune exposures were likely present. The donor tested CMV seropositive, placing the donor among the 289 seropositive members of the cohort. A peripheral blood sample was collected from each donor, and TCR beta sequencing was performed on peripheral blood mononuclear cells. The Qiagen DNeasy Blood Extraction Kit was used to extract genomic DNA from the blood cell samples. To note about this clone: What this receptor recognizes is not known. Per-base qualities were not stored, and no clone one base away is much larger.

The rearranged chain carries TRBV19 and TRBJ1-2; the D gene is perhaps TRBD1, from 6 matching bases. This receptor was taken from a man aged 60-69 years in good health and CMV-seropositive. Sequencing used PBMCs. CDR3 protein: CASSAFREGDYGYTF. The DNA reads TGTGCCAGTAGTGCGTTCCGGGAGGGGGACTATGGCTACACCTTC.